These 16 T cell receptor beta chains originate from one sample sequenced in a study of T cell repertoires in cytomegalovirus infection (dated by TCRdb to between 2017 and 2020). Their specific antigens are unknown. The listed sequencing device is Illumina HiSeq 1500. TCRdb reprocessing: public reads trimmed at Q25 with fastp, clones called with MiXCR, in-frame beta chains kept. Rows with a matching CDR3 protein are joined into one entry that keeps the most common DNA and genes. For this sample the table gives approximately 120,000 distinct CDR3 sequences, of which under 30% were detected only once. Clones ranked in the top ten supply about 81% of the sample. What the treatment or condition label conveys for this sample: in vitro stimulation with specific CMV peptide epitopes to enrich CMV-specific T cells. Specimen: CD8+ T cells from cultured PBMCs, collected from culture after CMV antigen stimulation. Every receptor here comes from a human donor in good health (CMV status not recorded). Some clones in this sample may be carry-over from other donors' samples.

The CDR3 is CASSLGLAGAYYEQYF. Here the CDR3 DNA reads TGTGCCAGCAGCCTCGGACTAGCGGGGGCTTACTACGAGCAGTACTTC. V usage is TRBV3-1 and J usage is TRBJ2-7; TRBD2 aligns across 13 bases. V lost 4 bases and J lost 3; bases outside the gene matches: 6. This CDR3 has 16 residues. Germline values: CDR1 LGHDT, CDR2 YNNKEL (reference sequence).

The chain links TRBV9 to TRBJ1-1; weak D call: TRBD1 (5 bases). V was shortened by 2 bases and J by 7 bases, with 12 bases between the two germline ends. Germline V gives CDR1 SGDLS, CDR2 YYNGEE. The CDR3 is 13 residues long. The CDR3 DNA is TGTGCCAGCAGCGTTTCAGGGACTAATGAAGCTTTCTTT. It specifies CASSVSGTNEAFF.

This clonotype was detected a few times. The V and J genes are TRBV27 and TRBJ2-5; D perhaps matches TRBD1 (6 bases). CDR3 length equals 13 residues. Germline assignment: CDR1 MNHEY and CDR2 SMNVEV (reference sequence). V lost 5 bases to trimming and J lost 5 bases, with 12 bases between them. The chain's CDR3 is CASSIRGWETQYF. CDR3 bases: TGTGCCAGCAGTATCAGGGGTTGGGAGACCCAGTACTTC.

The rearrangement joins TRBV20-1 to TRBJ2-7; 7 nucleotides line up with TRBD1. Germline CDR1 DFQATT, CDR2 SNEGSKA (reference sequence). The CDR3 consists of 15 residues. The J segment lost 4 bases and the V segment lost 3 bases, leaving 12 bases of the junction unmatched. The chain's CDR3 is CSAREQGRYGYEQYF. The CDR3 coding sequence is TGCAGTGCTAGGGAACAGGGGCGGTACGGTTACGAGCAGTACTTC.

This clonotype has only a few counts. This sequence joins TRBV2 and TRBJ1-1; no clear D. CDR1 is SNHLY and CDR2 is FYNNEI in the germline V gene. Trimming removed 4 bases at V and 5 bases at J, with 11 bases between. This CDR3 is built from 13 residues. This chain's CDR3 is CASSGSGLTEAFF. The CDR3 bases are TGTGCCAGCAGTGGTTCAGGACTAACTGAAGCTTTCTTT.

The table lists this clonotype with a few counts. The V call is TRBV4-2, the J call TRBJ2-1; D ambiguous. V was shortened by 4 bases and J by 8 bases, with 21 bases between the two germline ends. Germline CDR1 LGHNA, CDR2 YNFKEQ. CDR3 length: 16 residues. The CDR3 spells CASSPAINSQGDEQFF. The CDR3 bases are TGTGCCAGCAGCCCAGCCATTAATTCCCAAGGCGATGAGCAGTTCTTC.

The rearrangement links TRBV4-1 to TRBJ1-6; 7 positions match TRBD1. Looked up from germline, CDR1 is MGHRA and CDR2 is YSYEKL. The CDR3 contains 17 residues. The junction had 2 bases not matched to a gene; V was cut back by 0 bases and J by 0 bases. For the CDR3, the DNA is TGCGCCAGCAGCCAAGACAGGGGGATCTCCTATAATTCACCCCTCCACTTT. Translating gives CASSQDRGISYNSPLHF.

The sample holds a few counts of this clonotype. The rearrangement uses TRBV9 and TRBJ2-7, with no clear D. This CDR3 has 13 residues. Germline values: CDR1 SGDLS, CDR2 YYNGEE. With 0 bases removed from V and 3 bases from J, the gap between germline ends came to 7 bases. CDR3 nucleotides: TGTGCCAGCAGCGTAGGCCATTTCTACGAGCAGTACTTC. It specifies CASSVGHFYEQYF.

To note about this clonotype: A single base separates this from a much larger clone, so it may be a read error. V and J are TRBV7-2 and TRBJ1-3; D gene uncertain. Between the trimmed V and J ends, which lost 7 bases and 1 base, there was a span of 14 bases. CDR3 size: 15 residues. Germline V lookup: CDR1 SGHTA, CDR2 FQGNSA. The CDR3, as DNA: TGTGCCAGCAACTTCGAGATTGGATCTGGAAACACCATATATTTT. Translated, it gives CASNFEIGSGNTIYF.

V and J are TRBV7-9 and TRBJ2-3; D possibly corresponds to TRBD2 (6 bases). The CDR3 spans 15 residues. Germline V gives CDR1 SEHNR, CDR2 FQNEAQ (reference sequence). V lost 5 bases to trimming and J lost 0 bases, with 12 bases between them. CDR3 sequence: CASSRLDYSTDTQYF. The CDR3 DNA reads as TGTGCCAGCAGCCGACTGGACTATAGCACAGATACGCAGTATTTT.

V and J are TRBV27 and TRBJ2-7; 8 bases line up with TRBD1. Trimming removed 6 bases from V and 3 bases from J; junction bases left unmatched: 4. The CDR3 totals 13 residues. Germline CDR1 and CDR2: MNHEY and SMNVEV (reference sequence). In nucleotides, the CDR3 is TGTGCCAGCAGGTCAGGACAGGGCTACGAGCAGTACTTC. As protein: CASRSGQGYEQYF.

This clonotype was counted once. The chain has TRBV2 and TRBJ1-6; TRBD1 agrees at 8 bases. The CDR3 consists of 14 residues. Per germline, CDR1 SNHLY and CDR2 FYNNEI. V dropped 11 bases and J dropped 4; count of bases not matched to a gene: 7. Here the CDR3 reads CAVQGAVYNSPLHF. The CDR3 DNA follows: TGTGCCGTTCAGGGGGCCGTGTATAATTCACCCCTCCACTTT. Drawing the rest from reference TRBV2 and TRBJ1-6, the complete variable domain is EPEVTQTPSHQVTQMGQEVILRCVPISNHLYFYWYRQILGQKVEFLVSFYNNEISEKSEIFDDQFSVERPDGSNFTLKIRSTKLEDSAMYFCAVQGAVYNSPLHFGNGTRLTVT.

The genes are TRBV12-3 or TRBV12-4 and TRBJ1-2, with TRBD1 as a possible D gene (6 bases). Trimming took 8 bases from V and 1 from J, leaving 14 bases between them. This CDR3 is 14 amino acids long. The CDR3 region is CASQGGAFNYGYTF. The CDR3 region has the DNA TGTGCCAGCCAAGGGGGGGCGTTTAACTATGGCTACACCTTC.

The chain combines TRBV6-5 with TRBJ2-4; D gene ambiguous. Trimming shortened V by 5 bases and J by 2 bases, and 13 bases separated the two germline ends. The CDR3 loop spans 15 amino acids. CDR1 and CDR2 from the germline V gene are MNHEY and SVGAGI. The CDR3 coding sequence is TGTGCCAGCAGTCCCCCGGGCGGATCCAAAAACATTCAGTACTTC. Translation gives CASSPPGGSKNIQYF.

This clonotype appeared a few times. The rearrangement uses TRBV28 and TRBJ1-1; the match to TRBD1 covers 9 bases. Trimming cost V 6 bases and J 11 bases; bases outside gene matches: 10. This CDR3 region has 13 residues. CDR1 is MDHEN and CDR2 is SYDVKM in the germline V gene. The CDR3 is CASSPGQGFLAFF. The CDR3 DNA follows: TGTGCCAGCAGCCCAGGACAGGGGTTTTTGGCTTTCTTT.

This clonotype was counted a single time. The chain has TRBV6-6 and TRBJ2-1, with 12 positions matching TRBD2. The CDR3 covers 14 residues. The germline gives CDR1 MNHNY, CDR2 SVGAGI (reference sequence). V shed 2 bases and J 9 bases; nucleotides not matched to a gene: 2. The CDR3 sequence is CASSYLAGGVEQFF. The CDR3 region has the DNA TGTGCCAGCAGTTACCTAGCGGGGGGGGTTGAGCAGTTCTTC.